This T cell receptor (beta chain) came from a study of CD8 T cells in Susac syndrome. Findings and caveats of the study: The study recognized that the number of individuals in its TCR sequencing and HLA analysis was relatively small.

CDR1 and CDR2 from the germline V gene are GTSNPN and SVGIG (reference sequence). After removal of 7 bases from V and 5 bases from J, the junction contained 9 bases not matched to a gene. The length of the CDR3 is 14 residues. The RNA, about 0.5 to 1 ug, was put through reverse transcription using random hexamers. TCR beta CDR3 was amplified by immunoSEQ covering 54 Vbeta and 13 Jbeta. TCRdb re-called the immunoSEQ multiplex PCR reads with MiXCR, one entry per CDR3 protein. The data show 150,000 or so distinct CDR3 sequences, around 94% seen once. Sequencing of TCR beta covered CD8+ and CD4+ T cells obtained from blood. The patients serving as multiple sclerosis controls were treatment-naive. They had stable or active relapsing-remitting disease and fulfilled revised McDonald criteria. A word on this clonotype: Antigen unknown.

This chain joins TRBV30 and TRBJ2-1, with 9 nucleotides matching TRBD2. This receptor was taken from a human donor with multiple sclerosis. The source material was CD4+ T cells from PBMCs. The CDR3 DNA sequence: TGTGCCTACTTCGGCGGGAGGGCCAACAATGAGCAGTTCTTC. It is translated as CAYFGGRANNEQFF.